The clone carrying this TCR beta chain has ten or more counts. Full-length variable regions came from constant-region reverse primers plus semi-nested Nested Universal Primer A PCR. MiXCR, applied by TCRdb to the 5' RACE reads, yields one record per CDR3 protein. Of roughly 52,000 distinct CDR3 sequences in the sample, 17% were seen once. The CDR3 covers 16 residues. The V gene's germline CDR1 is MGHRA and CDR2 YSYEKL. The junction had 7 bases not matched to a gene; V was cut back by 2 bases and J by 0 bases. What was sequenced was naive CD4+ T cells sorted from blood. Subset in this sample: naive CD4+ T cells, CD4+CD45RA+CD25-. The sequence derives from a female donor with breast cancer. The J gene is TRBJ2-7, the V gene TRBV4-1, with 7 bases identical to TRBD1. The CDR3 bases are TGCGCCAGCAGCCAATTTTTAACAGGGGCCTCCTACGAGCAGTACTTC. Amino acid sequence: CASSQFLTGASYEQYF.